This TCR beta chain was captured in a study of blood T cell repertoires in COVID-19. Overall study: Sites in the United States, Italy and Spain provided acute and convalescent COVID-19 samples. The analysed material was cDNA or gDNA that came from T cells, B-cell-depleted T cells, or PBMCs.

The V and J ends lost 4 bases and 8 bases, in that order; junction bases with no gene match: 20. The germline gives CDR1 SGDLS, CDR2 YYNGEE. CDR3 size: 19 residues. Authors' methods: Amplification of reference gene primers provided the estimated nucleated cell counts. Clones were read by immunoSEQ multiplex PCR, and TCRdb kept only the in-frame ones, dropping some. That table supplies the V and J calls and clone size; D and trimming were determined from the DNA. Of about 86,000 clones detected, over 70% appear once; the ten largest clones hold 25% to 40%. The chain has TRBV9 and TRBJ2-1; 11 nucleotides line up with TRBD2. The TCR comes from a woman aged 80 or older with active or convalescent COVID-19. The sequencing input was peripheral blood. The CDR3 DNA follows: TGTGCCAGCAGCCCTCGGGTTAGCGGGGGGGCGGTCCTCCTCTATGAGCAGTTCTTC. This codes for CASSPRVSGGAVLLYEQFF.